The T cell receptor beta chain described here comes from a study of T cell responses to AZD1222 COVID-19 vaccine. The germline V gene has CDR1 SNHLY and CDR2 FYNNEI. V was clipped by 2 bases and J by 8 bases, with 16 bases between them. The CDR3 has 15 residues. On this clone itself: Antigen: not known.

Findings and limits, study-wide: Within unmutated variant regions lay the reported targets of nearly half of spike-specific TCRs. Clonal diversity was possibly underestimated, and white British individuals and females predominated among donors. Spike-spanning, vaccine-associated CD4 TCRs were dominant at 160-218 and 743-854. Spike-specific TCR depth and breadth grew after two AZD1222 doses.

Sequencing was performed with immunoSEQ multiplex PCR; in TCRdb, only in-frame clones are kept and a portion is missing. The sample includes more than 90,000 clones, 86% seen only once; the top ten take under 20%. The sequence came from an adult who received the AZD1222 COVID-19 vaccine. This material consisted of peripheral blood, taken 28 days after the second AZD1222 dose. The chain links TRBV2 to TRBJ2-1; D is uncertain. The CDR3 nucleotides read TGTGCCAGCAGTGAATGGCATTTGGACGACGATGAGCAGTTCTTC. Amino acids: CASSEWHLDDDEQFF.